This is a list of T cell receptor beta chains from one sample in a study of technical replicates of blood from a few donors. The data were produced by immunoSEQ multiplex PCR, yet TCRdb's version contains in-frame clones alone and is incomplete. The data contain 66,000 or so clones, roughly 90% of them seen just once; the ten biggest clones take up about 4.6%. The specimen sequenced was PBMCs. Receptor source: a human donor in good health. Some clones in this sample may be carry-over from other donors' samples. CDR3s include the opening cysteine and the closing phenylalanine or tryptophan. A D gene is named only where the DNA matches it firmly. Not every row has a clone size; where given, it reads once, few, many or a size class.

>once|TRBJ1-5|-|TRBV6-5|13
CASKDSSNQPQHF
TGTGCCAGCAAGGACAGTTCCAATCAGCCCCAGCATTTT
>-|TRBJ1-1|TRBD1|TRBV7-9|14
CASSPTGGRTEAFF
TGTGCCAGCAGTCCCACAGGGGGCAGAACTGAAGCTTTCTTT
>-|TRBJ2-3|-|TRBV7-3|14
CASSFRGSTDTQYF
TGTGCCAGCAGCTTTAGGGGCAGCACAGATACGCAGTATTTT
>-|TRBJ2-7|TRBD2|TRBV7-9|14
CASSPTGGSYEQYF
TGTGCCAGCAGCCCAACGGGGGGGTCCTACGAGCAGTACTTC
>-|TRBJ2-3|-|TRBV7-3|13
CASSRQGTDTQYF
TGTGCCAGCAGTCGACAGGGCACAGATACGCAGTATTTT
>-|TRBJ2-7|-|TRBV19|13
CASGQGAMGEQYF
TGTGCCAGTGGGCAGGGCGCGATGGGCGAGCAGTACTTC
>-|TRBJ2-7|-|TRBV2|11
CASSVSFGQYF
TGTGCCAGCAGTGTGAGTTTCGGGCAGTACTTC
>-|TRBJ2-7|TRBD1|TRBV27|14
CASSTRTGAYEQYF
TGTGCCAGCAGTACCCGGACAGGGGCTTACGAGCAGTACTTC
>-|TRBJ1-6|-|TRBV27|14
CASSQAGHNSPLHF
TGTGCCAGCAGTCAGGCAGGCCATAATTCACCCCTCCACTTT
>once|TRBJ1-1|-|TRBV6-5|15
CASSYSNRFGTEAFF
TGTGCCAGCAGTTACTCGAACAGGTTCGGGACTGAAGCTTTCTTT
>-|TRBJ1-6|TRBD1|TRBV6-4|13
CASVTGDNSPLHF
TGTGCCAGCGTCACAGGGGACAATTCACCCCTCCACTTT
>once|TRBJ1-2|TRBD1|TRBV5-1|15
CASSLGQGVGYGYTF
TGCGCCAGCAGCTTGGGACAGGGCGTAGGGTATGGCTACACCTTC
>-|TRBJ2-3|-|TRBV5-6|16
CASSTRTIPSTDTQYF
TGTGCCAGCAGCACACGGACAATCCCAAGCACAGATACGCAGTATTTT
>-|TRBJ2-7|TRBD2|TRBV7-2|14
CASSLTAGVFEQYF
TGTGCCAGCAGCTTAACGGCGGGGGTTTTCGAGCAGTACTTC
>-|TRBJ2-7|-|TRBV20-1|11
CSASLGDEQYF
TGCAGTGCTAGCCTAGGGGACGAGCAGTACTTC
>-|TRBJ1-1|-|TRBV6-5|13
CASSGIPNTEAFF
TGTGCCAGCAGTGGCATCCCGAACACTGAAGCTTTCTTT
>-|TRBJ2-7|-|TRBV27|13
CASSWDTNYEQYF
TGTGCCAGCAGTTGGGACACAAACTACGAGCAGTACTTC
>-|TRBJ2-1|TRBD1|TRBV11-3|16
CASSLGDRDLYNEQFF
TGTGCCAGCAGCTTAGGGGACAGGGATTTGTACAATGAGCAGTTCTTC
>-|TRBJ1-5|-|TRBV19|15
CASSILGISNQPQHF
TGTGCCAGTAGTATTCTGGGCATAAGCAATCAGCCCCAGCATTTT
>-|TRBJ1-6|-|TRBV19|12
CASSTLPGPLHF
TGTGCCAGTAGTACCCTCCCCGGGCCCCTCCACTTT
>-|TRBJ2-5|-|TRBV28|11
CASTGRETQYF
TGTGCCAGCACCGGTCGAGAGACCCAGTACTTC
>-|TRBJ1-5|-|TRBV21-1|17
CASSKAVPDYSNQPQHF
TGTGCCAGCAGCAAAGCAGTTCCAGACTATAGCAATCAGCCCCAGCATTTT
>-|TRBJ2-1|-|TRBV5-1|15
CASSLALASLNEQFF
TGCGCCAGCAGCTTGGCCTTGGCTAGCTTAAATGAGCAGTTCTTC
>-|TRBJ2-1|-|TRBV7-3|11
CASSFGNEQFF
TGTGCCAGCAGCTTCGGCAATGAGCAGTTCTTC
>-|TRBJ2-1|TRBD2|TRBV7-9|15
CASSPSSLAVGEQFF
TGTGCCAGCAGCCCCTCCTCCCTAGCGGTAGGTGAGCAGTTCTTC
>-|TRBJ1-6|TRBD1|TRBV11-2|15
CASSKTGRLNSPLHF
TGTGCCAGCAGCAAGACAGGGAGACTTAATTCACCCCTCCACTTT
>-|TRBJ1-1|TRBD1|TRBV18|17
CASSPVLTGGGGAEAFF
TGTGCCAGCTCACCCGTCTTAACAGGGGGCGGGGGTGCTGAAGCTTTCTTT